Listed below are T cell receptor beta chains from one sample, sequenced in a study of cytomegalovirus exposure and HLA in healthy donors. Profiling relied on immunoSEQ multiplex PCR, and the TCRdb table lists in-frame clones only, not all of them. Seen here are a few hundred thousand clones, around 77% observed once, and the top ten hold about 2.7%. The source material was PBMCs. The source of these receptors is a woman in her 30s in good health and CMV-seronegative. Each CDR3 is given with its conserved first and last residue. A D gene is named only where the DNA matches it firmly.

15 | TRBJ2-4 | TRBV2 | NA | CASRATQGVKNIQYF
15 | TRBJ1-6 | TRBV6-5 | TRBD1 | CASSGSGGYNSPLHF
15 | TRBJ2-7 | TRBV7-2 | NA | CASSLSVGLSGEQYF
15 | TRBJ2-4 | TRBV7-2 | TRBD2 | CASSPLMRGGNIQYF
13 | TRBJ2-5 | TRBV19 | NA | CASSISILGTQYF
13 | TRBJ2-5 | TRBV29-1 | TRBD1 | CSVWTGGLGTQYF
16 | TRBJ2-5 | TRBV21-1 | NA | CASSMRCGQGAETQYF
14 | TRBJ1-1 | TRBV7-9 | TRBD1 | CSSSATGGNTEAFF
16 | TRBJ2-7 | TRBV27 | TRBD1 | CASSLSGQHSSYEQYF
15 | TRBJ2-3 | TRBV7-9 | TRBD2 | CASSLATSGTDTQYF
13 | TRBJ1-1 | TRBV7-2 | NA | CASSLRSNTEAFF
14 | TRBJ1-5 | TRBV19 | TRBD1 | CASSAKQGNQPQHF
11 | TRBJ2-5 | TRBV5-8 | NA | CASSFRETQYF
16 | TRBJ2-3 | TRBV7-8 | TRBD1 | CASSLSSDRVRDTQYF
15 | TRBJ2-1 | TRBV4-1 | TRBD1 | CASSRDRGTYNEQFF
14 | TRBJ2-1 | TRBV5-1 | TRBD2 | CASSLAQRVGEQFF
17 | TRBJ2-2 | TRBV9 | TRBD2 | CASSLLAGGPSTGELFF
16 | TRBJ1-2 | TRBV15 | NA | CATSRDRGSSNYGYTF
16 | TRBJ1-3 | TRBV28 | TRBD1 | CASSSIGTGSGNTIYF
14 | TRBJ2-1 | TRBV4-1 | TRBD2 | CASSPDSGRVGQFF
16 | TRBJ1-5 | TRBV18 | NA | CASSTIRTADFQPQHF
18 | TRBJ2-1 | TRBV6-4 | TRBD1 | CASSERTGPSFPYNEQFF
14 | TRBJ2-3 | TRBV5-1 | NA | CASRGALGTDTQYF
17 | TRBJ1-5 | TRBV5-4 | TRBD1 | CASSLTGTGDSNQPQHF
14 | TRBJ1-5 | TRBV25-1 | NA | CASSSTGSNQPQHF
15 | TRBJ1-2 | TRBV2 | TRBD1 | CASSDTQTTGRGYTF
16 | TRBJ2-3 | TRBV13 | TRBD2 | CASSPGLAGWKDTQYF
18 | TRBJ2-2 | TRBV30 | TRBD2 | CAWSRPPWREEWTGELFF
13 | TRBJ1-2 | TRBV18 | NA | CASSHGQGYGYTF
12 | TRBJ2-1 | TRBV14 | NA | CASSQAVGAQFF
14 | TRBJ1-4 | TRBV10-2 | TRBD1 | CASTSRQGAEKLFF
16 | TRBJ2-7 | TRBV6-5 | NA | CASSYSGGFLSYEQYF
16 | TRBJ1-5 | TRBV5-1 | TRBD1 | CASSPGAGGSNQPQHF
17 | TRBJ2-3 | TRBV10-3 | NA | CAISEGKRTASTDTQYF
13 | TRBJ2-5 | TRBV6-1 | TRBD2 | CAPDPREDGEQYF
15 | TRBJ1-4 | TRBV2 | NA | CASSQQVATNEKLFF
13 | TRBJ1-5 | TRBV7-9 | NA | CASSFNSNQPQHF
15 | TRBJ1-2 | TRBV19 | NA | CASSISATRSYGYTF
13 | TRBJ2-5 | TRBV5-1 | NA | CASRKTGQETQYF
13 | TRBJ2-7 | TRBV9 | TRBD2 | CASSVGTTYEQYF
10 | TRBJ2-7 | TRBV1 | NA | CTSISYEQYF
14 | TRBJ2-1 | TRBV18 | NA | CASSPRGFQDEQFF
15 | TRBJ1-5 | TRBV5-8 | TRBD1 | CASSLWGQGNQPQHF
16 | TRBJ2-3 | TRBV5-6 | NA | CASSSLAGSSTDTQYF
13 | TRBJ2-7 | TRBV30 | NA | CAWSVSRVDEQYF
17 | TRBJ1-1 | TRBV27 | NA | CASSLLRVGGANTEAFF
16 | TRBJ2-3 | TRBV5-4 | TRBD1 | CASSLDYDRVTDTQYF
12 | TRBJ2-7 | TRBV27 | NA | CASSFGPDEQYF
15 | TRBJ1-2 | TRBV7-2 | TRBD1 | CASHGEGQGSYGYPF
12 | TRBJ1-4 | TRBV18 | NA | CASSDATGVEIF
14 | TRBJ2-4 | TRBV5-6 | TRBD2 | CASSSSGGENIQYF
15 | TRBJ2-7 | TRBV5-4 | TRBD2 | CASSLTSGGAYEQYF
15 | TRBJ1-2 | TRBV28 | TRBD1 | CASTPPGQGVGGYTF
14 | TRBJ2-4 | TRBV2 | NA | CASSVALAKNIQYF
17 | TRBJ2-1 | TRBV27 | TRBD2 | CASSLLRPGGFDNEQFF